Below are 26 T cell receptor beta chains sequenced from a single sample in a study of early T cells in non-severe SARS-CoV-2 infection. TCRdb re-derived calls from the 5' RACE reads in MiXCR, one entry per CDR3 protein. Of 40,000 to 60,000 distinct CDR3 sequences listed, around 7.7% are singletons. Sequencing was carried out using whole blood. The source of these receptors is an adult who was a healthcare worker with PCR-confirmed SARS-CoV-2 infection or an uninfected control (not recorded which).

This clonotype was observed many times. The chain links TRBV20-1 to TRBJ1-2, with unresolved D. The CDR3 totals 14 residues. V gave up 0 bases and J gave up 4 bases, with 12 bases separating them. The germline V gene has CDR1 DFQATT and CDR2 SNEGSKA (reference sequence). The CDR3 reads CSARESRYFYGYTF. CDR3 in DNA: TGCAGTGCTAGAGAGTCCAGATATTTCTATGGCTACACCTTC.

This clonotype was counted ten times or more. The rearrangement uses TRBV7-9 and TRBJ2-1, with no clear D. CDR1 and CDR2 from the germline V gene are SEHNR and FQNEAQ (reference sequence). Trimming pared 4 bases from V and 5 bases from J, leaving 9 bases between. There are 13 residues in the CDR3. The CDR3 nucleotides are TGTGCCAGCAGCTCCAAATTCAACAATGAGCAGTTCTTC. Protein product: CASSSKFNNEQFF.

The table lists this clonotype with a few counts. The chain couples TRBV2 to TRBJ2-7; 12 bases agree with TRBD1. The CDR3 has 14 amino acids. Germline CDR1 reads SNHLY; CDR2 reads FYNNEI. V was pared by 6 bases and J by 6 bases, with 6 bases of the junction left unmatched. The CDR3 protein is CASRTGTGGVEQYF. CDR3 DNA: TGTGCCAGCAGAACCGGGACAGGGGGCGTCGAGCAGTACTTC. The entire variable domain, with the rest obtained from reference TRBV2 and TRBJ2-7, is as follows: EPEVTQTPSHQVTQMGQEVILRCVPISNHLYFYWYRQILGQKVEFLVSFYNNEISEKSEIFDDQFSVERPDGSNFTLKIRSTKLEDSAMYFCASRTGTGGVEQYFGPGTRLTVT.

This clonotype was observed many times. The V call is TRBV6-2 or TRBV6-3, the J call TRBJ1-6; D is ambiguous. Germline V CDR1 and CDR2: MNHEY, SVGEGT. The CDR3 is 10 amino acids. Trimming took off 8 bases at V and 10 bases at J, with 6 bases between the two ends. CDR3 protein: CASVGSPLHF. The CDR3 bases are TGTGCCAGCGTCGGCTCACCCCTCCACTTT.

There are a few counts of this clonotype. The gene calls are TRBV30 and TRBJ1-5; D is undetermined. V lost 3 bases, J lost 1 base, and 7 bases lay in between. Germline assignment: CDR1 GTSNPN and CDR2 SVGIG (reference sequence). The CDR3 contains 13 residues. This chain's CDR3 is CAWSADSNQPQHF. For the CDR3, the DNA is TGTGCCTGGAGCGCCGACAGCAATCAGCCCCAGCATTTT.

This clonotype has a count of ten or more. The rearrangement joins TRBV3-1 to TRBJ1-1; 7 nucleotides agree with TRBD1. This CDR3 contains 13 residues. Germline V gene sequence: CDR1 LGHDT, CDR2 YNNKEL (reference sequence). V trimming: 7 bases; J trimming: 0 bases; junction bases outside the gene matches: 2. DNA of the CDR3: TGTGCCAGCATCGGGACAGTGAACACTGAAGCTTTCTTT. This sequence encodes CASIGTVNTEAFF.

The chain links TRBV11-2 to TRBJ1-1; D perhaps matches TRBD1 (5 bases). Trimming pared 0 bases from V and 1 base from J, leaving 6 bases between. The CDR3 length is 14 residues. Looked up from germline, CDR1 is SGHAT and CDR2 is FQNNGV. The CDR3 region is CASSLEGRNTEAFF. The CDR3 DNA follows: TGTGCCAGCAGCTTAGAGGGACGGAACACTGAAGCTTTCTTT.

As concerns this clonotype: Possible read error: a much larger clone is one base away. The rearrangement uses TRBV27 and TRBJ2-3; D call uncertain. Germline-derived CDR1 and CDR2 are MNHEY and SMNVEV (reference sequence). V was trimmed by 3 bases and J by 2 bases, leaving 6 bases between them. The CDR3 is 13 amino acids. The CDR3 DNA reads as TGTGCCAGCAGTTTCGAGAACACAGATACGCAGTATTTT. It codes for CASSFENTDTQYF.

V usage is TRBV20-1 and J usage is TRBJ2-4, with TRBD1 identical over 7 bases. The CDR3 spans 17 residues. The trim removed 0 bases at V and 4 bases at J, leaving 12 bases unmatched. Per the germline V gene, CDR1 is DFQATT and CDR2 is SNEGSKA (reference sequence). CDR3 protein: CSAREQGISDFKNIQYF. In DNA form, the CDR3 reads TGCAGTGCTAGAGAACAGGGGATTAGCGACTTTAAAAACATTCAGTACTTC.

This clonotype has at least ten counts. V gene TRBV6-6 combines with J gene TRBJ2-3, with a weak D call TRBD2 (6 bases). V lost 0 bases and J 1 base, leaving 8 bases between the germline ends. This CDR3 comprises 15 residues. CDR1 and CDR2 from the germline V gene are MNHNY and SVGAGI (reference sequence). In nucleotides, the CDR3 is TGTGCCAGCAGTTACTCTCCTAGCGGCACAGATACGCAGTATTTT. Translated: CASSYSPSGTDTQYF.

This clonotype was recorded many times. The chain links TRBV9 to TRBJ2-3; either TRBD1 or TRBD2 may supply D (5 bases each). CDR1 SGDLS and CDR2 YYNGEE come from the germline V gene. The CDR3 loop spans 15 amino acids. V gave up 3 bases and J gave up 6 bases, with 17 bases separating them. In DNA, the CDR3 is TGTGCCAGCAGCGCAGGGATGAGGGTAGGGGATACGCAGTATTTT. Amino acid sequence: CASSAGMRVGDTQYF.

This clonotype was found many times. The V and J genes are TRBV10-3 and TRBJ2-3, with TRBD1 identical over 9 bases. Germline CDR1 reads ENHRY; CDR2 reads SYGVKD. J gave up 5 bases and V 8 bases, and 2 bases lay outside the gene matches. The CDR3 totals 12 residues. The CDR3 sequence is CAIGDREDTQYF. In nucleotides, the CDR3 is TGTGCCATCGGGGACAGGGAAGATACGCAGTATTTT.

This clonotype was seen ten or more times. The chain is built from TRBV7-2 and TRBJ1-4; 9 positions match TRBD1. The CDR3 totals 15 residues. Germline assignment: CDR1 SGHTA and CDR2 FQGNSA. Trimming at V came to 5 bases and at J to 7 bases, leaving 8 bases not matched to a gene. The CDR3 nucleotides read TGTGCCAGCAGCCGAGAGGGGACAGGGACTGAAAAACTGTTTTTT. Translating gives CASSREGTGTEKLFF. The full variable domain, with the rest looked up from reference TRBV7-2 and TRBJ1-4, is GAGVSQSPSNKVTEKGKDVELRCDPISGHTALYWYRQSLGQGLEFLIYFQGNSAPDKSGLPSDRFSAERTGGSVSTLTIQRTQQEDSAVYLCASSREGTGTEKLFFGSGTQLSVL.

This clonotype was observed a few times. This chain uses TRBV20-1 with TRBJ2-5, with 9 bases fitting TRBD2. In germline, CDR1 is DFQATT, CDR2 SNEGSKA (reference sequence). The CDR3 contains 13 residues. The CDR3 nucleotides read TGCCGATGTGGGACTAGCAGCTGGGAGACCCAGTACTTC. It is translated as CRCGTSSWETQYF.

Ten or more counts support this clonotype. The chain joins TRBV10-2 to TRBJ1-1; D uncertain. The V end lost 3 bases, the J end lost 0 bases, and 8 bases lay between the germline ends. Germline V gives CDR1 WSHSY, CDR2 SAAADI. The CDR3 length is 14 residues. This CDR3 is CASSDPAMNTEAFF. The DNA for the CDR3 is TGCGCCAGCAGTGATCCCGCCATGAACACTGAAGCTTTCTTT.

This clonotype came up many times. The chain employs TRBV12-3 or TRBV12-4 and TRBJ2-3, with 7 positions matching TRBD2. Trimming at V came to 2 bases and at J to 0 bases, leaving 2 bases not matched to a gene. CDR3 length: 15 amino acids. The CDR3 loop reads CASSLRLASTDTQYF. Written as DNA, the CDR3 is TGTGCCAGCAGTTTAAGACTAGCTAGCACAGATACGCAGTATTTT.

This clonotype was seen more than once but under ten times. The chain uses TRBV6-1 and TRBJ2-1; TRBD2 matches at 7 bases. Germline CDR1 is MNHNS and CDR2 is SASEGT. V shed 4 bases and J 5 bases; nucleotides not matched to a gene: 2. CDR3 length equals 13 residues. This CDR3 reads CASSGLAHNEQFF. DNA of the CDR3: TGTGCCAGCAGTGGACTAGCCCACAATGAGCAGTTCTTC.

At least ten counts were recorded for this clonotype. This chain joins TRBV19 and TRBJ2-2, with unresolved D. The CDR3 covers 17 residues. Trimming left V 11 bases short and J 0 bases short, with 22 bases between. The germline CDR1 and CDR2 sequences are LNHDA and SQIVND (reference sequence). CDR3 nucleotides: TGTGCCTCCCGAAGGAAGGGATTGCCCCCGAACACCGGGGAGCTGTTTTTT. Amino acid sequence: CASRRKGLPPNTGELFF. Full variable domain (rest looked up from reference TRBV19 and TRBJ2-2): DGGITQSPKYLFRKEGQNVTLSCEQNLNHDAMYWYRQDPGQGLRLIYYSQIVNDFQKGDIAEGYSVSREKKESFPLTVTSAQKNPTAFYLCASRRKGLPPNTGELFFGEGSRLTVL.

This clonotype was picked up many times. The V gene is TRBV20-1, the J gene TRBJ2-2, with TRBD2 matching 8 bases. V shed 6 bases and J 2 bases; nucleotides not matched to a gene: 8. This CDR3 spans 15 amino acids. CDR1 DFQATT and CDR2 SNEGSKA come from the germline V gene (reference sequence). CDR3 sequence reads: CSAPRGGTNTGELFF. In nucleotides, the CDR3 is TGCAGTGCGCCCCGGGGGGGGACTAACACCGGGGAGCTGTTTTTT.

The sample holds a few counts of this clonotype. The rearrangement joins TRBV7-9 to TRBJ2-1; the match to TRBD2 covers 12 bases. In germline, CDR1 is SEHNR, CDR2 FQNEAQ (reference sequence). There are 16 residues in the CDR3. The V gene end was trimmed by 5 bases and the J gene end by 5 bases; junction bases not matched to a gene: 7. This chain's CDR3 is CASSTWTSGEDNEQFF. For the CDR3, the DNA is TGTGCCAGCAGCACGTGGACTAGCGGGGAAGACAATGAGCAGTTCTTC.

This clonotype has a handful of counts. The CDR3 DNA sequence: TGCAGCGTACTAAGACGGGACAGGGACTATAATTCACCCCTCCACTTT. Residues: CSVLRRDRDYNSPLHF. This chain joins TRBV29-1 and TRBJ1-6; 9 positions match TRBD1. The CDR3 covers 16 residues. The trim removed 6 bases at V and 3 bases at J, leaving 9 bases unmatched. Germline CDR1 SQVTM, CDR2 ANQGSEA.

This clonotype was detected many times. The chain is built from TRBV27 and TRBJ2-3; tentative D call: TRBD2 (5 bases). From germline, CDR1 is MNHEY and CDR2 SMNVEV (reference sequence). There are 14 residues in the CDR3. With 5 bases removed from V and 1 base from J, the gap between germline ends came to 10 bases. The CDR3 region has the DNA TGTGCCAGCAGTCCGGGGTACCGCACAGATACGCAGTATTTT. Protein product: CASSPGYRTDTQYF.

This clonotype appeared many times. This rearrangement joins TRBV4-2 to TRBJ2-1; 12 nucleotides match TRBD2. Trimming at V came to 5 bases and at J to 8 bases, leaving 4 bases not matched to a gene. This CDR3 spans 14 amino acids. Germline V gives CDR1 LGHNA, CDR2 YNFKEQ. The CDR3 coding sequence is TGTGCCAGCAGCAAACCTAGCGGGGGGGATGAGCAGTTCTTC. This gives the protein CASSKPSGGDEQFF.

The V call is TRBV28, the J call TRBJ2-2; TRBD2 agrees at 9 bases. CDR3 size: 16 residues. Germline CDR1 and CDR2: MDHEN and SYDVKM. The J segment lost 5 bases and the V segment lost 5 bases, leaving 9 bases of the junction unmatched. The CDR3 nucleotides read TGTGCCAGCAGTCTAAGACTAGCGGCCAATACCGGGGAGCTGTTTTTT. Protein sequence: CASSLRLAANTGELFF.

This clonotype is deemed medium-sized. The CDR3 reads CASSLADEYNEQFF. The CDR3, as DNA: TGTGCCAGCAGTTTAGCTGACGAGTACAATGAGCAGTTCTTC. The chain employs TRBV28 and TRBJ2-1; no definite D call. The CDR3 is 14 residues long. The V end lost 2 bases, the J end lost 4 bases, and 9 bases lay between the germline ends. Germline V gene lookup returns CDR1 MDHEN and CDR2 SYDVKM.

The table lists this clonotype with a few counts. The chain joins TRBV12-3 or TRBV12-4 to TRBJ1-5, with D possibly matching TRBD1 (6 bases). The germline V and J ends were trimmed by 1 base and 1 base, with 14 bases remaining between them. This CDR3 has 17 amino acids. The DNA for the CDR3 is TGTGCCAGCAGTTTAGAGAGGGGGGATGTGAGCAATCAGCCCCAGCATTTT. Encoded protein: CASSLERGDVSNQPQHF.